Shown below are 4 T cell receptor beta chains from a single sample sequenced in a study of cytomegalovirus exposure and HLA in healthy donors. The PCR was carried out with 60 Vbeta primers and 13 Jbeta primers. The protocol was immunoSEQ multiplex PCR, while the TCRdb copy is restricted to in-frame clones and leaves out a portion. The sample records under 110,000 clones, approximately 79% being singletons. Sequenced sample: PBMCs. The receptor set was obtained from a man aged 60 to 69 in good health and CMV-seronegative.

Here the CDR3 DNA reads TGCGCCAGCAGCTTTAGTTCCGGGAGCTCCTACAATGAGCAGTTCTTC. This gives the protein CASSFSSGSSYNEQFF. This sequence joins TRBV5-1 and TRBJ2-1; D may be TRBD2 (6 bases). Germline CDR1 SGHRS, CDR2 YFSETQ. The V and J ends lost 2 bases and 0 bases respectively, with 12 bases between them. The CDR3 sequence is 16 residues long.

The chain combines TRBV2 with TRBJ2-1, with TRBD2 identical over 9 bases. Trimming took 8 bases from V and 15 from J; bases not matched to a gene: 14. The germline CDR1 and CDR2 sequences are SNHLY and FYNNEI. The CDR3 is 13 residues long. The CDR3 coding sequence is TGTGCCAGCTACCCCAAGGGACTAGCTAGGGTGTTCTTC. Amino acids: CASYPKGLARVFF.

The chain employs TRBV4-3 and TRBJ2-7; 11 nucleotides match TRBD2. The germline V gene has CDR1 LGHNA and CDR2 YSLEER. The ends lost 0 bases at V and 0 bases at J; junction bases unmatched: 7. The CDR3 consists of 18 residues. CDR3: CASSQEYIAGGSSYEQYV. Here the CDR3 DNA reads TGCGCCAGCAGCCAAGAGTATATAGCGGGGGGGAGCTCCTACGAGCAGTACGTC.

The chain uses TRBV6-5 and TRBJ1-6, with D possibly matching TRBD1 (6 bases). The CDR3 is 15 amino acids. Germline V gives CDR1 MNHEY, CDR2 SVGAGI. V lost 2 bases to trimming and J lost 10 bases, with 15 bases between them. CDR3 sequence (DNA): TGTGCCAGCAGTTACGACAGGCCGGGGAGCTCACCCCTCCACTTT. Amino acids: CASSYDRPGSSPLHF.